A single sample is the source of the 8 T cell receptor beta chains below, sequenced in a study of blood T cell repertoires in COVID-19. The protocol was immunoSEQ multiplex PCR, while the TCRdb copy is restricted to in-frame clones and leaves out a portion. The sample shows 200,000 to 300,000 clones, over 75% of them seen only once. Sequencing input: peripheral blood. These receptors originate from a human donor in a cohort sampled during active COVID-19.

This chain uses TRBV4-3 with TRBJ1-2; tentative D call: TRBD1 (6 bases). Per the germline V gene, CDR1 is LGHNA and CDR2 is YSLEER. CDR3 size: 14 residues. Trimming took off 3 bases at V and 0 bases at J, with 8 bases between the two ends. The CDR3 nucleotides are TGCGCCAGCAGCCAGGGACACTCTAACTATGGCTACACCTTC. The encoded protein is CASSQGHSNYGYTF.

The rearrangement joins TRBV7-9 to TRBJ2-5; 12 nucleotides line up with TRBD2. This CDR3 contains 16 residues. Germline CDR1 and CDR2: SEHNR and FQNEAQ (reference sequence). V dropped 2 bases and J dropped 0; count of bases not matched to a gene: 1. The DNA for the CDR3 is TGTGCCAGCAGCTTAAGACTAGCGGGGGACCAAGAGACCCAGTACTTC. Its protein product is CASSLRLAGDQETQYF.

The chain links TRBV5-1 to TRBJ2-5; 13 bases agree with TRBD2. This CDR3 spans 16 amino acids. CDR1 is SGHRS and CDR2 is YFSETQ in the germline V gene. V shed 5 bases and J 4 bases; nucleotides not matched to a gene: 8. The CDR3, as DNA: TGCGCCAGCAGTTTTCGACTAGCGGGGGGTCGAGAGACCCAGTACTTC. Encoded protein: CASSFRLAGGRETQYF.

The chain carries TRBV12-2 and TRBJ2-6; the DNA was not compared with TRBD1, the D call given in the table. TRBV12-2 corresponds to a pseudogene. The CDR3 has 17 amino acids. The CDR3 reads CASRLSPQGFGANVLTF. CDR3 sequence (DNA): TGTGCAAGTCGCTTAAGCCCACAGGGATTTGGGGCCAACGTCCTGACTTTC.

The genes are TRBV6-5 and TRBJ2-7, with a possible D match to TRBD1 (5 bases). The CDR3 spans 12 residues. Trimming took off 4 bases at V and 7 bases at J, with 11 bases between the two ends. The germline gives CDR1 MNHEY, CDR2 SVGAGI. The CDR3 sequence: CASSSGSQEQYF. Written as DNA, the CDR3 is TGTGCCAGCAGTTCAGGGTCGCAAGAGCAGTACTTC.

V is TRBV29-1 and J is TRBJ2-2, with 10 bases fitting TRBD2. With 5 bases clipped from V and 2 bases from J, the junction kept 5 bases outside the gene matches. The germline gives CDR1 SQVTM, CDR2 ANQGSEA. This CDR3 has 15 amino acids. CDR3 DNA: TGCAGCGTTTATAGCGGGGGGAAAAACACCGGGGAGCTGTTTTTT. Translated: CSVYSGGKNTGELFF.

The chain is built from TRBV13 and TRBJ1-1; D gene uncertain. The germline V gene has CDR1 PRHDT and CDR2 FYEKMQ (reference sequence). This CDR3 region has 13 residues. Trimming removed 2 bases at V and 3 bases at J, with 7 bases between. The CDR3, as DNA: TGTGCCAGCAGCTTAAATCTTCACACTGAAGCTTTCTTT. Its protein product is CASSLNLHTEAFF. Using reference TRBV13 and TRBJ1-1 for the parts outside the CDR3, the full variable domain is AAGVIQSPRHLIKEKRETATLKCYPIPRHDTVYWYQQGPGQDPQFLISFYEKMQSDKGSIPDRFSAQQFSDYHSELNMSSLELGDSALYFCASSLNLHTEAFFGQGTRLTVV.

V gene TRBV5-1 combines with J gene TRBJ2-2; 7 nucleotides align to TRBD2. CDR1 SGHRS and CDR2 YFSETQ come from the germline V gene. The CDR3 loop spans 16 amino acids. Germline trimming cut 0 bases from V and 4 bases from J; bases unmatched to any gene: 6. The chain's CDR3 is CASSLADSGITGELFF. DNA of the CDR3: TGCGCCAGCAGCTTGGCCGACAGCGGGATCACCGGGGAGCTGTTTTTT. The complete variable domain, with remaining parts taken from reference TRBV5-1 and TRBJ2-2, reads KAGVTQTPRYLIKTRGQQVTLSCSPISGHRSVSWYQQTPGQGLQFLFEYFSETQRNKGNFPGRFSGRQFSNSRSEMNVSTLELGDSALYLCASSLADSGITGELFFGEGSRLTVL.